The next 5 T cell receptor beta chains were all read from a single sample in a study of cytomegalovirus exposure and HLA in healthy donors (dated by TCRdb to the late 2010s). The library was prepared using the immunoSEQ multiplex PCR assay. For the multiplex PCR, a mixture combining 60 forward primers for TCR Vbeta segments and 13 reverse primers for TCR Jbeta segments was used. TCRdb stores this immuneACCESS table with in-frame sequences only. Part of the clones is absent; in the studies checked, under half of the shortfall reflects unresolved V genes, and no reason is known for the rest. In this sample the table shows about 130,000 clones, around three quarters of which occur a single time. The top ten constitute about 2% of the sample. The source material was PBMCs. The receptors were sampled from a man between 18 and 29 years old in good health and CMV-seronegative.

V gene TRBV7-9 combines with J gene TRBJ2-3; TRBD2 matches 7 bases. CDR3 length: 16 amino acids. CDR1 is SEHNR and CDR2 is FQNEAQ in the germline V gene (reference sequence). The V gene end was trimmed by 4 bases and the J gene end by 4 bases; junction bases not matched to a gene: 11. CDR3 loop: CASSSSSGSVSDTQYF. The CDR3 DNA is TGTGCCAGCAGCTCTAGTAGCGGGTCTGTTTCAGATACGCAGTATTTT.

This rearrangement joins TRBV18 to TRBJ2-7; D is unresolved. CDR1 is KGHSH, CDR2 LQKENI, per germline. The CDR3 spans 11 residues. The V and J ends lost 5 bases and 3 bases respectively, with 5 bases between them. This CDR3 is CASSSNYEQYF. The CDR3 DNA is TGTGCCAGCTCAAGCAACTACGAGCAGTACTTC.

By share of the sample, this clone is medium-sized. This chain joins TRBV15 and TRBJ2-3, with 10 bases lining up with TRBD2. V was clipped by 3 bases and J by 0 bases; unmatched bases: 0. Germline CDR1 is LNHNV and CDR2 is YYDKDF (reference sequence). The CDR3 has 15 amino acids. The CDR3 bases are TGTGCCACCAGCAGTAGCGGGAGGAGCACAGATACGCAGTATTTT. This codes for CATSSSGRSTDTQYF.

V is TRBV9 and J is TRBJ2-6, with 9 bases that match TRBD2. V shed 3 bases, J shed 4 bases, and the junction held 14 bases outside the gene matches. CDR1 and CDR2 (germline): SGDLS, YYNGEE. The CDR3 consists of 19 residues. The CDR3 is CASSAQTSGLALGANVLTF. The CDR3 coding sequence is TGTGCCAGCAGCGCCCAAACCTCGGGACTAGCCCTCGGGGCCAACGTCCTGACTTTC.

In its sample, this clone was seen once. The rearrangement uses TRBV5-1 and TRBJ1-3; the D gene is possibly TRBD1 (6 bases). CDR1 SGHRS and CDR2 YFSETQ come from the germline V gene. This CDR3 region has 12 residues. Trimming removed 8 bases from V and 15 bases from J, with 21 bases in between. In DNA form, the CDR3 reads TGCGCCAGGCCCGGACAGAGCCGAGGGAAATATTTT. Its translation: CARPGQSRGKYF.